The sequence of this T cell receptor beta chain was determined in a study of blood T cell repertoires in COVID-19. The table came from immunoSEQ multiplex PCR; TCRdb's copy has only in-frame clones and leaves some out. The sample lists a few hundred thousand clones, around 92% seen once, with around 3% in the top ten. The TCR sequence derives from a woman aged 30 to 39 with COVID-19, enrolled during active disease. The sample taken for sequencing was peripheral blood.

CDR3 nucleotide sequence: TGTGCCAGCTCACCCAGGGATGAGCAGTTCTTC. Encoded protein: CASSPRDEQFF. V and J are TRBV18 and TRBJ2-1, with D perhaps matching TRBD1 (5 bases). In germline, CDR1 is KGHSH, CDR2 LQKENI. V dropped 3 bases and J dropped 8 bases, with 5 bases sitting between them. This CDR3 contains 11 residues.